Following are 24 T cell receptor beta chains from one sample sequenced in a study of Ad26.COV2.S vaccination and SARS-CoV-2 variants. TCRdb keeps only in-frame clones here, not all; method: immunoSEQ multiplex PCR. The repertoire includes 360,000 or so clones, roughly 87% of them detected once, and roughly 3.1% sits in the top ten. Treatment indicated: roughly 20 received Ad26.COV2.S at low or high dose, single or two shots; roughly 5 received placebo; per-sample allocation not given. Sampling was performed 63 days after the first vaccine or placebo injection. Here the sequenced sample was peripheral blood, taken in a trial of Ad26.COV2.S vaccine versus placebo. These receptors were obtained from a person between 18 and 60 years old who received the Ad26.COV2.S COVID-19 vaccine or a placebo.

The chain combines TRBV7-6 with TRBJ1-1; tentative D call: TRBD1 (6 bases). V gave up 0 bases and J gave up 2 bases, with 10 bases separating them. Germline V CDR1 and CDR2: SGHVS, FNYEAQ. CDR3 length equals 15 residues. The CDR3 reads CASSLARGPNTEAFF. The CDR3 region has the DNA TGTGCCAGCAGCTTAGCCAGGGGACCAAACACTGAAGCTTTCTTT.

This clone occurred once. The chain combines TRBV6-5 with TRBJ2-5, with D perhaps matching TRBD1 or TRBD2 (5 bases each). Germline V gives CDR1 MNHEY, CDR2 SVGAGI. The CDR3 is 15 residues long. V was pared by 0 bases and J by 1 base, with 9 bases between. The CDR3 DNA is TGTGCCAGCAGTTACTCGAAGGGGACCCAAGAGACCCAGTACTTC. Translation gives CASSYSKGTQETQYF.

The genes are TRBV4-3 and TRBJ2-1; 9 bases line up with TRBD2. Germline values: CDR1 LGHNA, CDR2 YSLEER. The CDR3 is made up of 15 amino acids. Trimming took 5 bases from V and 8 from J; bases not matched to a gene: 10. For the CDR3, the DNA is TGCGCCAGCAGCGTCGGAGGCGGGGGGGCCCATGAGCAGTTCTTC. It specifies CASSVGGGGAHEQFF.

The genes are TRBV10-3 and TRBJ1-5, with TRBD1 identical over 7 bases. Trimming removed 5 bases from V and 11 bases from J; junction bases left unmatched: 12. This CDR3 contains 14 residues. CDR1 is ENHRY and CDR2 is SYGVKD in the germline V gene. This CDR3 is CAISRGGQLESQHF. CDR3 bases: TGTGCCATCAGTAGGGGGGGACAGCTCGAGTCCCAGCATTTT.

The chain recombines TRBV15 with TRBJ2-7; D possibly uses TRBD1 or TRBD2 (5 bases each). Germline-derived CDR1 and CDR2 are LNHNV and YYDKDF (reference sequence). The V and J ends lost 0 bases and 4 bases respectively, with 13 bases between them. CDR3 length: 15 residues. In DNA, the CDR3 is TGTGCCACCAGCAGAGATGATTCGGGGACGTACGAGCAGTACTTC. The encoded protein is CATSRDDSGTYEQYF.

V usage is TRBV7-2 and J usage is TRBJ1-3; D uncertain. V was pared by 0 bases and J by 0 bases, with 6 bases between. CDR3 length: 15 residues. From germline, CDR1 is SGHTA and CDR2 FQGNSA. The CDR3 nucleotides read TGTGCCAGCAGCTTAGCGTCAGTCTCTGGAAACACCATATATTTT. Translation gives CASSLASVSGNTIYF. Using reference TRBV7-2 and TRBJ1-3 for the parts outside the CDR3, the full variable domain is GAGVSQSPSNKVTEKGKDVELRCDPISGHTALYWYRQSLGQGLEFLIYFQGNSAPDKSGLPSDRFSAERTGGSVSTLTIQRTQQEDSAVYLCASSLASVSGNTIYFGEGSWLTVV.

The rearrangement joins TRBV5-6 to TRBJ1-1; possibly TRBD1 for D (6 bases). The germline V and J ends were trimmed by 0 bases and 6 bases, with 15 bases remaining between them. The germline V gene encodes CDR1 SGHDT and CDR2 YYEEEE. The CDR3 loop spans 15 amino acids. In DNA form, the CDR3 reads TGTGCCAGCAGCTTGGCGTCAGGGGCGGTCCCTGAAGCTTTCTTT. It translates to CASSLASGAVPEAFF.

This chain joins TRBV6-1 and TRBJ1-6, with D possibly TRBD1 on 5 matching bases. CDR1 and CDR2 (germline): MNHNS, SASEGT. The CDR3 is 18 residues long. Trimming took off 4 bases at V and 4 bases at J, with 20 bases between the two ends. The CDR3 nucleotides read TGTGCCAGCAGTGGGCTTCTCAGGGACGGGGGATATAATTCACCCCTCCACTTT. Its protein product is CASSGLLRDGGYNSPLHF.

The gene calls are TRBV2 and TRBJ2-3, with 9 bases lining up with TRBD1. V shed 6 bases, J shed 4 bases, and the junction held 11 bases outside the gene matches. CDR1 and CDR2 from the germline V gene are SNHLY and FYNNEI. The CDR3 runs 16 residues. CDR3 DNA: TGTGCCAGCAGGGACCTGGACAGGGGTGGATCAGATACGCAGTATTTT. This codes for CASRDLDRGGSDTQYF.

This clone was recorded a few times. The chain recombines TRBV3-1 (or the pseudogene TRBV3-2) with TRBJ1-3, with 7 bases fitting TRBD1. This CDR3 has 15 residues. Per the germline V gene, CDR1 is LGHDT and CDR2 is YNNKEL (reference sequence). Trimming took 4 bases from V and 2 from J; bases not matched to a gene: 5. CDR3 residues: CASSLFTGAGNTIYF. In DNA form, the CDR3 reads TGTGCCAGCAGCCTATTCACAGGGGCTGGAAACACCATATATTTT.

This clone was seen a handful of times. The rearrangement joins TRBV29-1 to TRBJ1-6; 7 bases are shared with TRBD1. Germline V gene lookup returns CDR1 SQVTM and CDR2 ANQGSEA. This CDR3 region has 13 residues. V was clipped by 4 bases and J by 10 bases; unmatched bases: 7. The DNA of the CDR3 is TGCAGCGTTGCGACAGGGTTGGAATCACCCCTCCACTTT. Residues: CSVATGLESPLHF.

V usage is TRBV12-5 and J usage is TRBJ1-2; 8 nucleotides agree with TRBD1. The CDR3 consists of 12 residues. V was clipped by 6 bases and J by 4 bases; unmatched bases: 1. Germline CDR1 LGHNT, CDR2 FRNRAP. CDR3 sequence (DNA): TGTGCTAGTGGAACAGGGGGCTATGGCTACACCTTC. Protein sequence: CASGTGGYGYTF.

The chain uses TRBV27 and TRBJ1-5; unclear D gene. The germline gives CDR1 MNHEY, CDR2 SMNVEV (reference sequence). This CDR3 contains 16 residues. V gave up 5 bases and J gave up 0 bases, with 14 bases separating them. The CDR3 here is CASSPVGDYSNQPQHF. CDR3 sequence (DNA): TGTGCCAGCAGTCCGGTGGGAGACTATAGCAATCAGCCCCAGCATTTT.

This chain links TRBV3-1 (or the pseudogene TRBV3-2) with TRBJ1-3; maybe TRBD1 (5 bases). Trimming took off 0 bases at V and 8 bases at J, with 5 bases between the two ends. This CDR3 has 12 residues. Germline-derived CDR1 and CDR2 are LGHDT and YNNKEL (reference sequence). CDR3 sequence reads: CASSQEGDTIYF. The CDR3 DNA is TGTGCCAGCAGCCAAGAAGGGGACACCATATATTTT.

This clone was seen once. The chain recombines TRBV6-5 with TRBJ1-4, with TRBD1 matching over 7 bases. V shed 6 bases, J shed 5 bases, and the junction held 3 bases outside the gene matches. Germline CDR1 reads MNHEY; CDR2 reads SVGAGI. The CDR3 extends over 13 amino acids. CDR3 DNA: TGTGCCAGCAGGGTGACAGGGAATGAAAAACTGTTTTTT. Amino acids: CASRVTGNEKLFF.

The chain employs TRBV28 and TRBJ1-2, with TRBD1 identical over 8 bases. The germline gives CDR1 MDHEN, CDR2 SYDVKM. Trimming cost V 5 bases and J 4 bases; bases outside gene matches: 6. The CDR3 is 14 amino acids. In DNA form, the CDR3 reads TGTGCCAGCAGTACCCTGACAGGGGCCTATGGCTACACCTTC. Residues: CASSTLTGAYGYTF.

J is TRBJ1-2 and V is TRBV6-5; D gene uncertain. The CDR3 is made up of 15 amino acids. Germline CDR1 is MNHEY and CDR2 is SVGAGI. Between the trimmed V and J ends, which lost 2 bases and 5 bases, there was a span of 15 bases. This CDR3 reads CASSYRRSWSYGYTF. Here the CDR3 DNA reads TGTGCCAGCAGTTACAGACGGTCGTGGTCGTATGGCTACACCTTC.

V usage is TRBV3-1 (or the pseudogene TRBV3-2) and J usage is TRBJ2-2, with a tentative D call TRBD1 (7 bases). V was cut by 5 bases and J by 5 bases, with 15 bases left in between. Germline loops: CDR1 LGHDT, CDR2 YNNKEL (reference sequence). The CDR3 loop spans 15 amino acids. The CDR3 loop reads CASSRMAGGTGELFF. CDR3 in DNA: TGTGCCAGCAGCAGGATGGCAGGGGGGACCGGGGAGCTGTTTTTT.

This clone was seen a single time. Other DNA sequences from this sample encode an identical CDR3 as well. The chain is built from TRBV7-9 and TRBJ1-1; D perhaps matches TRBD1 (5 bases). The V and J ends lost 3 bases and 6 bases respectively, with 8 bases between them. The CDR3 sequence is 12 residues long. CDR1 is SEHNR, CDR2 FQNEAQ, per germline (reference sequence). CDR3 in amino acids: CASSLGTAEAFF. CDR3 nucleotide sequence: TGTGCCAGCAGCTTGGGGACGGCTGAAGCTTTCTTT. Full variable domain (rest looked up from reference TRBV7-9 and TRBJ1-1): DTGVSQNPRHKITKRGQNVTFRCDPISEHNRLYWYRQTLGQGPEFLTYFQNEAQLEKSRLLSDRFSAERPKGSFSTLEIQRTEQGDSAMYLCASSLGTAEAFFGQGTRLTVV.

This clone was seen only a few times. The genes are TRBV18 and TRBJ2-5; D is perhaps TRBD2 (6 bases). Trimming pared 6 bases from V and 5 bases from J, leaving 13 bases between. The germline V gene has CDR1 KGHSH and CDR2 LQKENI. This CDR3 has 13 residues. The CDR3 spells CASSWPGSETQYF. The CDR3 region has the DNA TGTGCCAGCTCCTGGCCCGGGAGTGAGACCCAGTACTTC.

This clone was recorded once. The chain links TRBV4-3 to TRBJ2-1; 7 nucleotides align to TRBD1. The V gene's germline CDR1 is LGHNA and CDR2 YSLEER. This CDR3 is 15 amino acids long. Unmatched junction bases numbered 9, after V lost 4 bases and J lost 6 bases. The CDR3 region is CASSPRQGIPNEQFF. The DNA of the CDR3 is TGCGCCAGCAGCCCCCGACAGGGAATCCCCAATGAGCAGTTCTTC.

The CDR3 DNA is TGTGCCAGCAGCCAAGATAGCAATCAGCCCCAGCATTTT. This codes for CASSQDSNQPQHF. V is TRBV2 and J is TRBJ1-5, with D unresolved. Deletions cut 6 bases from V and 0 bases from J, with 6 bases between. The CDR3 contains 13 residues. CDR1 is SNHLY, CDR2 FYNNEI, per germline.

The J gene is TRBJ1-1, the V gene TRBV6-5; no definite D call. The V end was cut by 6 bases, the J end by 2 bases, with 10 bases between. Germline V lookup: CDR1 MNHEY, CDR2 SVGAGI. CDR3 length equals 13 residues. The CDR3: CASSQRRNTEAFF. The CDR3 region has the DNA TGTGCCAGCAGCCAAAGAAGAAACACTGAAGCTTTCTTT.

This clone came up a few times. The CDR3 nucleotides are TGTGCCAGCAGCCATGGGCACACAGAGAACACTGAAGCTTTCTTT. Its protein is CASSHGHTENTEAFF. This chain joins TRBV14 and TRBJ1-1; D is ambiguous. V lost 3 bases and J lost 1, with 12 bases in between. From germline, CDR1 is SGHDN and CDR2 FVKESK. The CDR3 is made up of 15 amino acids.